The T cell receptor (beta chain) under discussion was sequenced for a study of OX40 agonist ivuxolimab in advanced cancers. Study at large: Enrollees could have had prior anti-PD-1, anti-PD-L1 or anti-CTLA-4 therapy, which more than 30% had received.

Trimming stripped 2 bases from V and 0 bases from J, with 5 bases between. Germline-derived CDR1 and CDR2 are SGHDN and FVKESK. The CDR3 is made up of 13 amino acids. The protocol was immunoSEQ multiplex PCR, while the TCRdb copy is restricted to in-frame clones and leaves out a portion. There are around 60,000 clones in the sample; 92% occur only once, and roughly 25% lies in the top ten. The gene calls are TRBV14 and TRBJ2-7; unclear D gene. The clonotype was recovered from an adult with an advanced solid tumor such as melanoma, head and neck, liver or kidney cancer. The starting material was CD4+ or CD8+ T cells sorted from blood, obtained in a trial of the OX40 agonist ivuxolimab. CDR3 amino acids: CASSQLGSYEQYF. In nucleotides, the CDR3 is TGTGCCAGCAGCCAACTGGGCTCCTACGAGCAGTACTTC.